What follows are 26 T cell receptor beta chains derived from one specimen sequenced in a study of blood T cell repertoires in COVID-19 (dated by TCRdb to about 2020). Libraries came from the immunoSEQ multiplex PCR assay. Not all clones reach the TCRdb copy of this immuneACCESS table, which keeps in-frame sequences only. Checked studies attribute under half of the gap to unresolved V genes and leave the rest unexplained. The sample table holds some 80,000 clones, of which approximately 86% were seen once. The biggest ten clones account for roughly 19% of the sample. Sequencing used peripheral blood. These receptors were obtained from a human donor in a cohort sampled during active COVID-19.

V usage is TRBV2 and J usage is TRBJ2-1; perhaps TRBD1 as D (5 bases). The ends were cut back, 6 bases at V and 4 bases at J, with 10 bases in the middle. Germline CDR1 reads SNHLY; CDR2 reads FYNNEI. This CDR3 is built from 13 residues. The CDR3 protein is CASSLRQYNEQFF. The CDR3 DNA follows: TGTGCCAGCAGCCTCAGACAGTACAATGAGCAGTTCTTC.

The V call is TRBV30, the J call TRBJ1-5; 8 bases fit TRBD1. V dropped 2 bases and J dropped 2; count of bases not matched to a gene: 8. The CDR3 runs 16 residues. Germline assignment: CDR1 GTSNPN and CDR2 SVGIG (reference sequence). For the CDR3, the DNA is TGTGCCTGGAGTATTTCAGGGGGCTCTGGCAATCAGCCCCAGCATTTT. This gives the protein CAWSISGGSGNQPQHF.

The table lists this clone with a count of one. One end of the junction varies from germline; a read error may be responsible. This chain links TRBV5-4 with TRBJ2-7; 8 nucleotides line up with TRBD2. The CDR3 consists of 14 residues. The germline gives CDR1 SGHNT, CDR2 YYREEE (reference sequence). The DNA for the CDR3 is TGTGCCAGCAGGTTGGCGGGGGGTAACTACGAGCAGTACTTC. Translating gives CASRLAGGNYEQYF.

The rearrangement joins TRBV18 to TRBJ2-7; 9 bases line up with TRBD1. Germline V gives CDR1 KGHSH, CDR2 LQKENI. J gave up 5 bases and V 3 bases, and 5 bases lay outside the gene matches. This CDR3 contains 14 residues. In DNA form, the CDR3 reads TGTGCCAGCTCACCCAGGACAGGGGCCCACGAGCAGTACTTC. Protein: CASSPRTGAHEQYF.

V gene TRBV19 combines with J gene TRBJ2-5; TRBD2 matches at 8 bases. The V gene end was trimmed by 4 bases and the J gene end by 5 bases; junction bases not matched to a gene: 9. Germline CDR1 reads LNHDA; CDR2 reads SQIVND (reference sequence). CDR3 length: 15 residues. This CDR3 is CASSKTSAGVETQYF. The DNA of the CDR3 is TGTGCCAGTAGTAAGACTAGCGCAGGAGTGGAGACCCAGTACTTC.

The CDR3 reads CASSQDRVAGADEQYF. The CDR3 nucleotides are TGTGCCAGCAGCCAAGATCGGGTAGCGGGAGCGGATGAGCAGTACTTC. The V call is TRBV3-1 (or the pseudogene TRBV3-2), the J call TRBJ2-7; 9 positions match TRBD2. This CDR3 is 16 amino acids long. The J segment lost 7 bases and the V segment lost 0 bases, leaving 10 bases of the junction unmatched. The germline V gene has CDR1 LGHDT and CDR2 YNNKEL (reference sequence).

V is TRBV18 and J is TRBJ1-3, with D uncertain. Germline values: CDR1 KGHSH, CDR2 LQKENI. The length of the CDR3 is 15 residues. V lost 0 bases and J 2 bases, leaving 8 bases between the germline ends. This chain's CDR3 is CASSPPSKPGNTIYF. As DNA, the CDR3 is TGTGCCAGCTCACCACCGAGCAAACCTGGAAACACCATATATTTT.

V is TRBV28 and J is TRBJ1-5; D gene ambiguous. Trimming cost V 8 bases and J 0 bases, with 8 bases left between them. Germline loops: CDR1 MDHEN, CDR2 SYDVKM. This CDR3 is 13 amino acids long. The CDR3 region is CASVRISNQPQHF. CDR3 nucleotides: TGTGCCAGCGTTAGAATTAGCAATCAGCCCCAGCATTTT.

V is TRBV3-1 (or the pseudogene TRBV3-2) and J is TRBJ2-5; maybe TRBD1 (6 bases). Germline CDR1 and CDR2: LGHDT and YNNKEL (reference sequence). The CDR3 consists of 15 residues. V was shortened by 2 bases and J by 4 bases, with 14 bases between the two germline ends. The CDR3 bases are TGTGCCAGCAGCCAAAACACGGGACAAATAGAGACCCAGTACTTC. Residues: CASSQNTGQIETQYF.

Comments on this clone: At one end, the junction sequence differs from germline, possibly due to a read error. The chain couples TRBV15 to TRBJ2-7; D perhaps matches TRBD1 (6 bases). This CDR3 is 14 amino acids long. The germline gives CDR1 LNHNV, CDR2 YYDKDF (reference sequence). The CDR3 sequence is CATSSQIVRGLMNF. Written as DNA, the CDR3 is TGTGCCACCAGCAGCCAAATTGTCAGGGGCCTCATGAACTTC. The full variable domain, in which reference TRBV15 and TRBJ2-7 provide the parts outside the CDR3, is DAMVIQNPRYQVTQFGKPVTLSCSQTLNHNVMYWYQQKSSQAPKLLFHYYDKDFNNEADTPDNFQSRRPNTSFCFLDIRSPGLGDTAMYLCATSSQIVRGLMNFGPGTRLTVT.

The CDR3, as DNA: TGTGCCAGCAGTCAAGGACTCTCCTACGAGCAGTACTTC. This sequence encodes CASSQGLSYEQYF. This chain joins TRBV12-3 or TRBV12-4 and TRBJ2-7; D is possibly TRBD2 (5 bases). V was pared by 5 bases and J by 0 bases, with 8 bases between. The CDR3 extends over 13 amino acids.

The chain uses TRBV7-9 and TRBJ2-1, with a weak D call TRBD1 (6 bases). This CDR3 has 14 amino acids. V was trimmed by 4 bases and J by 5 bases, leaving 12 bases between them. CDR1 and CDR2 from the germline V gene are SEHNR and FQNEAQ (reference sequence). The CDR3 sequence is CASSSYTGNNEQFF. The CDR3 nucleotides are TGTGCCAGCAGCTCTTATACAGGGAACAATGAGCAGTTCTTC.

V gene TRBV5-8 combines with J gene TRBJ2-7; unclear D gene. The V end was cut by 4 bases, the J end by 0 bases, with 11 bases between. The germline V gene encodes CDR1 SGHTS and CDR2 YDEGEE. This CDR3 has 14 amino acids. The CDR3 loop reads CASSLTENSYEQYF. The CDR3 bases are TGTGCCAGCAGCCTAACAGAAAACTCCTACGAGCAGTACTTC.

The rearrangement joins TRBV28 to TRBJ2-7, with D tentatively TRBD1 (6 bases). Trimming left V 5 bases short and J 2 bases short, with 16 bases between. The CDR3 is 15 amino acids. Germline CDR1 and CDR2: MDHEN and SYDVKM. DNA of the CDR3: TGTGCCAGCAGTCCCCCCAGGGGCCCCCCCTACGAGCAGTACTTC. It encodes CASSPPRGPPYEQYF.

The chain joins TRBV30 to TRBJ1-2; 12 nucleotides align to TRBD1. Germline CDR1 reads GTSNPN; CDR2 reads SVGIG (reference sequence). The CDR3 loop spans 16 amino acids. Trimming removed 2 bases from V and 4 bases from J; junction bases left unmatched: 8. CDR3 sequence (DNA): TGTGCCTGGAGTCCCACGGGGACAGGGGGCGTCTATGGCTACACCTTC. Translating it yields CAWSPTGTGGVYGYTF. The whole variable domain, remainder taken from reference TRBV30 and TRBJ1-2, is SQTIHQWPATLVQPVGSPLSLECTVEGTSNPNLYWYRQAAGRGLQLLFYSVGIGQISSEVPQNLSASRPQDRQFILSSKKLLLSDSGFYLCAWSPTGTGGVYGYTFGSGTRLTVV.

The CDR3 loop is CASSGTGNYGYTF. The CDR3 DNA sequence: TGTGCCAGTAGCGGAACAGGAAACTATGGCTACACCTTC. The J gene is TRBJ1-2, the V gene TRBV19; possibly TRBD1 for D (5 bases). The CDR3 has 13 residues. Deletions cut 6 bases from V and 2 bases from J, with 10 bases between. Looked up from germline, CDR1 is LNHDA and CDR2 is SQIVND (reference sequence).

The table lists this clone with a count of one. The chain carries TRBV6-5 and TRBJ1-2, with 9 bases that match TRBD1. Trimming took 6 bases from V and 2 from J; bases not matched to a gene: 4. This CDR3 has 14 residues. Per the germline V gene, CDR1 is MNHEY and CDR2 is SVGAGI. The CDR3 loop is CASRPGTGNYGYTF. The CDR3 DNA follows: TGTGCCAGCAGGCCCGGGACAGGGAACTATGGCTACACCTTC.

CDR3 nucleotide sequence: TGTGCCAGCAGCTTAATGGAGTACGAGCAGTACTTC. Translating it yields CASSLMEYEQYF. The chain joins TRBV7-2 to TRBJ2-7; no clear D. The V and J ends lost 2 bases and 4 bases respectively, with 6 bases between them. CDR1 and CDR2 from the germline V gene are SGHTA and FQGNSA. The CDR3 runs 12 residues.

Only one count was recorded for this clone. The chain is built from TRBV4-3 and TRBJ1-6; TRBD1 might be the D (6 bases). The CDR3 runs 16 residues. The V end was cut by 0 bases, the J end by 6 bases, with 12 bases between. Germline-derived CDR1 and CDR2 are LGHNA and YSLEER. For the CDR3, the DNA is TGCGCCAGCAGCCAAGACGGCAGGGGCGGTAATTCACCCCTCCACTTT. Protein: CASSQDGRGGNSPLHF.

This clone appeared a few times. The CDR3 loop is CASSGQRAGVGEQFF. CDR3 DNA: TGTGCCAGCAGTGGCCAGAGAGCGGGAGTTGGAGAGCAGTTCTTC. V is TRBV6-4 and J is TRBJ2-1, with 8 bases that match TRBD2. CDR3 length: 15 residues. The junction had 12 bases not matched to a gene; V was cut back by 4 bases and J by 10 bases. Germline CDR1 reads MRHNA; CDR2 reads SNTAGT.

This chain links TRBV6-6 with TRBJ2-2; a possible D gene is TRBD1 (5 bases). Germline V CDR1 and CDR2: MNHNY, SVGAGI (reference sequence). Trimming cost V 0 bases and J 2 bases, with 10 bases left between them. The CDR3 contains 16 residues. CDR3 residues: CASSYSRAGNTGELFF. The CDR3 DNA follows: TGTGCCAGCAGTTACTCCAGGGCCGGCAACACCGGGGAGCTGTTTTTT.

The V gene is TRBV9, the J gene TRBJ2-1; D may be TRBD2 (6 bases). This CDR3 is built from 15 residues. The V end was cut by 0 bases, the J end by 2 bases, with 9 bases between. The germline V gene encodes CDR1 SGDLS and CDR2 YYNGEE. CDR3 loop: CASSVAGGTYNEQFF. The CDR3 coding sequence is TGTGCCAGCAGCGTAGCTGGGGGGACCTACAATGAGCAGTTCTTC.

The table lists this clone with a count of one. Here the CDR3 reads CATSDSLAGVVQFF. The CDR3 DNA reads as TGTGCCACCAGTGATTCCTTAGCGGGGGTGGTGCAGTTCTTC. The gene calls are TRBV24-1 and TRBJ2-1, with 9 bases that match TRBD2. With 2 bases clipped from V and 12 bases from J, the junction kept 7 bases outside the gene matches. Germline V gene sequence: CDR1 KGHDR, CDR2 SFDVKD. There are 14 residues in the CDR3.

CDR3 region: CAWSVGGGGDEQFF. CDR3 coding DNA: TGTGCCTGGAGTGTTGGCGGTGGAGGGGATGAGCAGTTCTTC. This chain uses TRBV30 with TRBJ2-1, with D possibly matching TRBD2 (6 bases). The germline V gene has CDR1 GTSNPN and CDR2 SVGIG (reference sequence). The V end lost 0 bases, the J end lost 8 bases, and 14 bases lay between the germline ends. The CDR3 is made up of 14 amino acids.

This chain joins TRBV5-1 and TRBJ2-1; TRBD2 aligns across 14 bases. With V trimmed by 5 bases and J by 8 bases, 6 bases remained unmatched. Germline-derived CDR1 and CDR2 are SGHRS and YFSETQ. This CDR3 is 15 amino acids long. Here the CDR3 reads CASRPTSGGADEQFF. DNA for the CDR3: TGCGCCAGCAGGCCGACTAGCGGGGGGGCCGATGAGCAGTTCTTC.

This clone was observed a single time. V is TRBV27 and J is TRBJ2-2; 9 nucleotides agree with TRBD1. Germline V lookup: CDR1 MNHEY, CDR2 SMNVEV (reference sequence). CDR3 length: 16 residues. V was clipped by 0 bases and J by 1 base; unmatched bases: 0. The CDR3 sequence is CASSLSGQGNTGELFF. CDR3 DNA sequence: TGTGCCAGCAGTTTATCGGGACAGGGGAACACCGGGGAGCTGTTTTTT.